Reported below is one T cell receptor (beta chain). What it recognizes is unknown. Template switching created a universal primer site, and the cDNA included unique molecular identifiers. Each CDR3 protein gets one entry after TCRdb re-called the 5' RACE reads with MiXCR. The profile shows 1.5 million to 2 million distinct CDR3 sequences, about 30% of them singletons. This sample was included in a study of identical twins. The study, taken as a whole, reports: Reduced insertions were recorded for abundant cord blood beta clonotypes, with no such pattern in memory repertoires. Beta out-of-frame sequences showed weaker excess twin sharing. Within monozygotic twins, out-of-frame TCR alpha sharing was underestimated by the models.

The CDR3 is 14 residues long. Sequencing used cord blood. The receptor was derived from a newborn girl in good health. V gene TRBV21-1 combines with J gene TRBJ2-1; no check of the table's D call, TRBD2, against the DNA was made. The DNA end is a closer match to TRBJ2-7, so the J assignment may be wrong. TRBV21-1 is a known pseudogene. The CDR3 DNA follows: TGTGCCAGCCCCTTGAGCGGGAGGTACAATGAGCAGTACTTC. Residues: CASPLSGRYNEQYF.